This T cell receptor beta chain originates from a study of control samples from healthy donors and cancer patients. This table comes from immunoSEQ multiplex PCR, and its TCRdb copy is limited to in-frame clones, with some not included. The data contain some 150,000 clones, around 94% of them seen just once; the ten biggest clones take up 13% to 15%. Per the germline V gene, CDR1 is LNHNV and CDR2 is YYDKDF (reference sequence). This CDR3 region has 16 residues. Trimming stripped 0 bases from V and 1 base from J, with 12 bases between. The source material was PBMCs. The sequence was collected from a man aged 60 to 69 with colorectal cancer. The chain couples TRBV15 to TRBJ1-1; perhaps TRBD1 as D (5 bases). The chain's CDR3 is CATSRDPGVGNTEAFF. The CDR3 DNA reads as TGTGCCACCAGCAGAGATCCGGGGGTGGGGAACACTGAAGCTTTCTTT. Drawing the rest from reference TRBV15 and TRBJ1-1, the complete variable domain is DAMVIQNPRYQVTQFGKPVTLSCSQTLNHNVMYWYQQKSSQAPKLLFHYYDKDFNNEADTPDNFQSRRPNTSFCFLDIRSPGLGDTAMYLCATSRDPGVGNTEAFFGQGTRLTVV.